These T cell receptor beta chains were read from a single sample in a study of T cell responses to AZD1222 COVID-19 vaccine. Only in-frame clones appear in the TCRdb table, and some are missing; sequencing was by immunoSEQ multiplex PCR. The sample yields some 95,000 clones, approximately 88% seen once. Material: peripheral blood, obtained on day 0 of AZD1222 vaccination. All receptors come from an adult in good health. The CDR3 runs from the conserved cysteine through the conserved F or W. The D gene is left open where the match is weak. Clone size appears in some rows only: once, few, many, or a class for an expanded clone.

>TRBJ2-3|TRBV5-1|-|-
TGCGCCTCCAAGCCCGGGGCCGGGGCAGATACGCAGTATTTT
CASKPGAGADTQYF
>TRBJ2-6|TRBV28|-|-
TGTGCCAGCAGTTTTCAGGTCCTCTCTGGGGCCAACGTCCTGACTTTC
CASSFQVLSGANVLTF
>TRBJ2-7|TRBV2|TRBD1|-
TGTGCCAGCAGTACAGGGGGCTACGAGCAGTACTTC
CASSTGGYEQYF
>TRBJ2-7|TRBV10-3|-|once
TGTGCCATCAGGGACGCGGACGGATACGAGCAGTACTTC
CAIRDADGYEQYF
>TRBJ1-3|TRBV19|-|-
TGTGCCAGTAGTCCCCGGTGGTCGTCTGGAAACACCATATATTTT
CASSPRWSSGNTIYF
>TRBJ1-6|TRBV11-2|-|-
TGTGCCAGCAGCTTAGATAGGACTTCTCCGGCCCTCCACTTT
CASSLDRTSPALHF
>TRBJ1-3|TRBV12-5|TRBD1|-
TGTGCTAGTGGTGGGAATCCGGGACAGGGGACAAGAAACACCATATATTTT
CASGGNPGQGTRNTIYF
>TRBJ1-5|TRBV5-1|-|few
TGCGCCAGCAGCTTGGGGGGATGGGGCGGCAATCAGCCCCAGCATTTT
CASSLGGWGGNQPQHF
>TRBJ1-2|TRBV5-4|-|once
TGTGCCAGCAGCAATCGGACTGGCCAATATGGCTACACCTTC
CASSNRTGQYGYTF
>TRBJ1-1|TRBV5-1|-|-
TGCGCCAGCAGCTTGGAAGGGGGGTTGGGAGCTTTCTTT
CASSLEGGLGAFF
>TRBJ2-7|TRBV7-2|-|-
TGTGCCAGCAGCTTACAATATGGGGCCTACGAGCAGTACTTC
CASSLQYGAYEQYF
>TRBJ1-1|TRBV7-9|TRBD1|-
TGTGCCAGCAGCTTAGGGACAGGGGGCGACGAAGCTTTCTTT
CASSLGTGGDEAFF
>TRBJ2-7|TRBV9|-|few
TGTGCCAGCAGCGTCGGCACCCCTGGCGAGCAGTACTTC
CASSVGTPGEQYF
>TRBJ1-4|TRBV18|-|-
TGTGCCAGCTCACCAACCCTTGGGGAAAAGCGAGAAAAACTGTTTTTT
CASSPTLGEKREKLFF
>TRBJ2-7|TRBV6-2/TRBV6-3|-|-
TGTGCCAGCAGTTACGCTCCAGCAGAGCAGTACTTC
CASSYAPAEQYF
>TRBJ1-4|TRBV25-1|-|many
TGTGCCAGCAGTGGTGACACAAGTAATGAAAAACTGTTTTTT
CASSGDTSNEKLFF
>TRBJ1-1|TRBV19|-|-
TGTGCCAGTAGGATTCCGGGACGCAGGAACACTGAAGCTTTCTTT
CASRIPGRRNTEAFF
>TRBJ1-1|TRBV12-3/TRBV12-4|TRBD1|-
TGTGCCAGCAGTCGGACAGGGACTGAAGCTTTCTTT
CASSRTGTEAFF
>TRBJ1-1|TRBV11-3|TRBD1|once
TGTGCCAGCAGCTTAGATCCGACAGGGGCGAGCATGAACACTGAAGCTTTCTTT
CASSLDPTGASMNTEAFF
>TRBJ1-1|TRBV5-1|-|-
TGCGCCAGCAGCCTCGGGGAGGGGCGGATGAACACTGAAGCTTTCTTT
CASSLGEGRMNTEAFF
>TRBJ1-2|TRBV3-1/TRBV3-2|-|-
TGTGCCAGCACCATAAGTGGGTACGGTTTACGTAGCGGCTACACCTTC
CASTISGYGLRSGYTF
>TRBJ1-2|TRBV30|-|-
TGTGCCTGGAGTTCGGGGTTCGGCAGGAGCTATGGCTACACCTTC
CAWSSGFGRSYGYTF
>TRBJ2-7|TRBV4-3|-|once
TGCGCCAGCAGCCAGGCCCACTACTACGAGCAGTACTTC
CASSQAHYYEQYF
>TRBJ1-2|TRBV27|TRBD1|-
TGTGCCAGCAGTTTATCGTCAGGGGGCAACTATGGCTACACCTTC
CASSLSSGGNYGYTF
>TRBJ1-2|TRBV5-4|-|once
TGTGCCAGCACCCTTGGGGGCAACTATGGCTACACCTTC
CASTLGGNYGYTF
>TRBJ2-7|TRBV3-1/TRBV3-2|-|few
TGTGCCAGCAGCCAAGCTCCGGACCCTTCCTACGAGCAGTACTTC
CASSQAPDPSYEQYF
>TRBJ1-1|TRBV11-2|-|-
TGTGCCAGCAGCTTAACGTTTCTGAACACTGAAGCTTTCTTT
CASSLTFLNTEAFF
>TRBJ1-4|TRBV7-2|-|-
TGTGCCAGCAGCTCCCGGGGGGCTAGAGTTGAAAAACTGTTTTTT
CASSSRGARVEKLFF
>TRBJ1-5|TRBV30|-|-
TGTGCCTGGAGGGACCGTTCGGATCAGCCCCAGCATTTT
CAWRDRSDQPQHF
>TRBJ1-6|TRBV6-5|-|-
TGTGCCAGCAGTTACCGGGGATCCTATAATTCACCCCTCCACTTT
CASSYRGSYNSPLHF
>TRBJ2-2|TRBV10-3|-|-
TGTGCCATCAGTGACGTTCAGGCCCCCACCGGGGAGCTGTTTTTT
CAISDVQAPTGELFF
>TRBJ2-7|TRBV6-1|-|-
TGTGCCAGCAGTGAAGCTAAGAACAGCCCGACACCCAACTTC
CASSEAKNSPTPNF
>TRBJ1-2|TRBV5-6|TRBD1|-
TGTGCCAGCAGCTTGGGGACAGGGCCCTATGGCTACACCTTC
CASSLGTGPYGYTF
>TRBJ2-2|TRBV6-1|-|once
TGTGCCAGCAGTGATCACGGGGGGCGGAACACCGGGGAGCTGTTTTTT
CASSDHGGRNTGELFF
>TRBJ2-5|TRBV5-5|TRBD1|-
TGTGCCAGCAGCTCGGGGGACAGGGGCCAAGAGACCCAGTACTTC
CASSSGDRGQETQYF
>TRBJ1-2|TRBV3-1/TRBV3-2|-|once
TGTGCCAGCAGCCAGGGGAGCGGCTACACCTTC
CASSQGSGYTF
>TRBJ1-1|TRBV30|-|-
TGTGCCTCCCGGCAAAGCACTGAAGCTTTCTTT
CASRQSTEAFF
>TRBJ2-3|TRBV10-1|-|-
TGCGCCAGCAGTGAGTCGACCCCAGATACGCAGTATTTT
CASSESTPDTQYF
>TRBJ1-2|TRBV7-2|-|-
TGTGCCAGCAAGAAATCAGGGGACTATGGCTACACCTTC
CASKKSGDYGYTF
>TRBJ2-2|TRBV9|-|-
TGTGCCAGCAGCGTACGCACCGGGGAGCTGTTTTTT
CASSVRTGELFF
>TRBJ2-7|TRBV12-3/TRBV12-4|-|once
TGTGCCAGCAGCCGCCCGTTTGGCGAGCAGTACTTC
CASSRPFGEQYF
>TRBJ2-3|TRBV6-5|TRBD1|-
TGTGCCAGCAGGAGACAGGGGCAGGGAGTAGATACGCAGTATTTT
CASRRQGQGVDTQYF
>TRBJ1-4|TRBV7-9|-|-
TGTGCCAGCAGCCAGGGGATTAATGAAAAACTGTTTTTT
CASSQGINEKLFF
>TRBJ2-3|TRBV7-8|-|-
TGTGCCAGCAGCTTAGAGCGTTGGGGTCGGGATACGCAGTATTTT
CASSLERWGRDTQYF
>TRBJ1-5|TRBV28|-|-
TGTGCCAGCAGTCCAGGACAGTATAGCAATCAGCCCCAGCATTTT
CASSPGQYSNQPQHF
>TRBJ1-5|TRBV19|TRBD1|-
TGTGCCAGTAGGATCGGACAGGGCCCACCGGGGCCCCAGCATTTT
CASRIGQGPPGPQHF
>TRBJ1-3|TRBV27|-|-
TGTGCCTGGGGGGGCACCATATATTTT
CAWGGTIYF
>TRBJ1-1|TRBV5-1|-|-
TGCGCCAGCAGCTCGGCGGCCAATATCGAAGCTTTCTTT
CASSSAANIEAFF
>TRBJ2-7|TRBV4-1|TRBD2|-
TGCGCCAGCAGCCAAGATCGGCGCGGGGGGTCCTACGAGCAGTACTTC
CASSQDRRGGSYEQYF
>TRBJ2-1|TRBV6-5|TRBD2|once
TGTGCCAGCAGTTACGGCCGGCGGGGGGTGTACAATGAGCAGTTCTTC
CASSYGRRGVYNEQFF
>TRBJ1-5|TRBV4-1|-|-
TGCGCCAGCAGCCAAGTCATATGGGGGAATCAGCCCCAGCATTTT
CASSQVIWGNQPQHF
>TRBJ1-5|TRBV6-5|TRBD1|-
TGTGCCAGCAGCCAGACAGGGAGTCAGCCCCAGCATTTT
CASSQTGSQPQHF
>TRBJ1-1|TRBV9|-|-
TGTGCCAGCAGCACCTGGGGCGACAGTGAAGCTTTCTTT
CASSTWGDSEAFF
>TRBJ2-3|TRBV9|TRBD2|-
TGTGCCAGCAGCGTAGGGGCTAGCGGGGGTTCAGATACGCAGTATTTT
CASSVGASGGSDTQYF
>TRBJ1-3|TRBV7-2|TRBD1|-
TGTGCCAGCAGCTTAGTAGGTTTGGGGACAGCCGCCTCTGGAAACACCATATATTTT
CASSLVGLGTAASGNTIYF
>TRBJ1-3|TRBV11-2|-|few
TGTGCCAGCAGCTTAGATGTCAGGGGCGCCGGAAACACCATATATTTT
CASSLDVRGAGNTIYF
>TRBJ1-2|TRBV24-1|TRBD1|-
TGTGCCACCAGTGATTTGACAGGGGCCGACTACACCTTC
CATSDLTGADYTF
>TRBJ2-1|TRBV4-3|-|few
TGCGCCAGCAGCCAAGACTGGGCTGGCAATGAGCAGTTCTTC
CASSQDWAGNEQFF
>TRBJ2-5|TRBV3-1/TRBV3-2|TRBD2|once
TGTGCCAGTCAACTAGCGGGTCCACAAGAGACCCAGTACTTC
CASQLAGPQETQYF